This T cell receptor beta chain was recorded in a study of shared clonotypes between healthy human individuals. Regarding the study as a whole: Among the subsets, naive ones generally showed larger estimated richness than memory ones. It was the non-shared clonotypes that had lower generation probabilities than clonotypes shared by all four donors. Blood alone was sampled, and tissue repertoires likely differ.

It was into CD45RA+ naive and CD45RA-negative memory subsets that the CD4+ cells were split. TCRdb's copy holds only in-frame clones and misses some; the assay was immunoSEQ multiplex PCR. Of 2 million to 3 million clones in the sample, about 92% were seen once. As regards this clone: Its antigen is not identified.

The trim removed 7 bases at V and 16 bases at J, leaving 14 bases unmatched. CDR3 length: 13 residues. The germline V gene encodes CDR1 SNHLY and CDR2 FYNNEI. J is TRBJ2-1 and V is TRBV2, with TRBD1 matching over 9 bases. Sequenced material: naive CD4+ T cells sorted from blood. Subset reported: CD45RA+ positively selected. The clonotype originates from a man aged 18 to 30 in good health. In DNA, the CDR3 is TGTGCCAGCAATCCTCAATCGGACAGGGGAGATTTCTTC. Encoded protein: CASNPQSDRGDFF.